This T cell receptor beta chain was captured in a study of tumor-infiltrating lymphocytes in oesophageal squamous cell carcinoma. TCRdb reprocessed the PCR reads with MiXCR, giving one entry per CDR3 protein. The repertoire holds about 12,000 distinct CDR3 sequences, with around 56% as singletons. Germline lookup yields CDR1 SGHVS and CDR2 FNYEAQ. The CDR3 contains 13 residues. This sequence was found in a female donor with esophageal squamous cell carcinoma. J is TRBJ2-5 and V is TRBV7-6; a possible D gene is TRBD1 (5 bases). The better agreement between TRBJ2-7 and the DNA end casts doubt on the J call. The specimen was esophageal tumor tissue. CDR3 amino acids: CASSTDSSYEQYF. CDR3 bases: TGTGCCAGCAGCACAGACAGTTCCTACGAGCAGTACTTC.